This T cell receptor (beta chain) was obtained from a study of response to subunit inactivated influenza vaccine. This clonotype has a handful of counts. Its antigen is currently unknown. Each CDR3 protein is one row after TCRdb ran MiXCR on the RT-PCR reads. The sample holds about 530,000 distinct CDR3 sequences, 10% to 15% seen once. Study-wide points: It was the authors' suggestion that each seasonal influenza vaccination recruits few new T cells.

The source of this sequence is a man aged 50-60 years who received an inactivated influenza vaccine. Sequences were derived from PBMCs from blood, sampled about 40 days after vaccination.

CDR3 in amino acids: CASSLATGANTEAFF. The CDR3 DNA reads as TGTGCCAGCAGCTTGGCGACCGGGGCGAACACTGAAGCTTTCTTT. V usage is TRBV5-5 and J usage is TRBJ1-1; D is possibly TRBD1 (5 bases). V was pared by 0 bases and J by 1 base, with 10 bases between. The CDR3 is 15 amino acids. The germline gives CDR1 SGHKS, CDR2 YYEKEE (reference sequence).